A single sample gave rise to the 9 T cell receptor beta chains below, sequenced in a study of Graves' ophthalmopathy and Graves' hyperthyroidism. For repertoire sequencing, the TCR beta CDR3 regions were amplified from RNA transcripts. Second-round multiplex PCR came after first-round RT-PCR with HTBI primers. MiXCR, run by TCRdb on the multiplex PCR reads, gives a single entry per CDR3 protein. The data contain over 500,000 distinct CDR3 sequences, approximately 22% of them singletons. The sequencing sample was made of peripheral blood. The receptors come from a woman aged 18-29 years with stable Graves' hyperthyroidism. Some clones in this sample may be carry-over from other donors' samples.

Many counts were recorded for this clonotype. The chain recombines TRBV27 with TRBJ2-7; D unclear. There are 15 residues in the CDR3. The germline CDR1 and CDR2 sequences are MNHEY and SMNVEV (reference sequence). V was shortened by 6 bases and J by 7 bases, with 22 bases between the two germline ends. This chain's CDR3 is CASSPSFGDGREQYF. The CDR3 bases are TGTGCCAGCAGCCCCTCCTTTGGGGATGGAAGGGAGCAGTACTTC.

The sample holds a few counts of this clonotype. The V gene is TRBV7-2, the J gene TRBJ1-2; D is ambiguous. The CDR3 is made up of 14 amino acids. Trimming pared 2 bases from V and 6 bases from J, leaving 13 bases between. Per the germline V gene, CDR1 is SGHTA and CDR2 is FQGNSA. The CDR3 DNA follows: TGTGCCAGCAGCTTAAAACACAGCTTGGATGGCTACACCTTC. Translating gives CASSLKHSLDGYTF.

The rearrangement uses TRBV14 and TRBJ2-7; TRBD1 agrees at 8 bases. The germline gives CDR1 SGHDN, CDR2 FVKESK. CDR3 length: 13 residues. Trimming at V came to 3 bases and at J to 6 bases, leaving 4 bases not matched to a gene. The CDR3 DNA follows: TGTGCCAGCAGCCATTGGACAGGGACCGAGCAGTACTTC. Translating it yields CASSHWTGTEQYF. Full variable domain (rest looked up from reference TRBV14 and TRBJ2-7): EAGVTQFPSHSVIEKGQTVTLRCDPISGHDNLYWYRRVMGKEIKFLLHFVKESKQDESGMPNNRFLAERTGGTYSTLKVQPAELEDSGVYFCASSHWTGTEQYFGPGTRLTVT.

Many counts were recorded for this clonotype. This sequence joins TRBV28 and TRBJ2-7, with 8 bases aligning to TRBD2. The trim removed 2 bases at V and 2 bases at J, leaving 5 bases unmatched. Per germline, CDR1 MDHEN and CDR2 SYDVKM. This CDR3 is built from 15 residues. This CDR3 reads CASSLMGGRTYEQYF. Here the CDR3 DNA reads TGTGCCAGCAGTTTAATGGGCGGGAGGACCTACGAGCAGTACTTC. The whole variable domain, remainder taken from reference TRBV28 and TRBJ2-7, is DVKVTQSSRYLVKRTGEKVFLECVQDMDHENMFWYRQDPGLGLRLIYFSYDVKMKEKGDIPEGYSVSREKKERFSLILESASTNQTSMYLCASSLMGGRTYEQYFGPGTRLTVT.

V and J are TRBV24-1 and TRBJ1-5; D call uncertain. V was trimmed by 6 bases and J by 0 bases, leaving 5 bases between them. Germline V gives CDR1 KGHDR, CDR2 SFDVKD. This CDR3 has 13 amino acids. CDR3 in DNA: TGTGCCACCAGTCCGGCTAGCAATCAGCCCCAGCATTTT. Protein: CATSPASNQPQHF.

In this sample, this clonotype turned up many times. The V and J genes are TRBV2 and TRBJ2-5; 8 bases agree with TRBD2. After removal of 4 bases from V and 5 bases from J, the junction contained 9 bases not matched to a gene. This CDR3 has 15 residues. Germline V gene lookup returns CDR1 SNHLY and CDR2 FYNNEI. The CDR3 sequence is CASSGVGTRGETQYF. For the CDR3, the DNA is TGTGCCAGCAGTGGAGTAGGGACTAGGGGCGAGACCCAGTACTTC.

This clonotype appeared a few times. The chain is built from TRBV20-1 and TRBJ2-5; D remains ambiguous. The CDR3 totals 11 residues. Germline V gene lookup returns CDR1 DFQATT and CDR2 SNEGSKA (reference sequence). Trimming pared 6 bases from V and 3 bases from J, leaving 8 bases between. The CDR3 region is CSARQEETQYF. CDR3 nucleotide sequence: TGCAGTGCGAGACAAGAAGAGACCCAGTACTTC.

This clonotype appeared many times. The rearrangement joins TRBV20-1 to TRBJ1-2, with D possibly matching TRBD1 (5 bases). Trimming left V 1 base short and J 4 bases short, with 19 bases between. Looked up from germline, CDR1 is DFQATT and CDR2 is SNEGSKA (reference sequence). This CDR3 is 16 amino acids long. The CDR3 here is CSARGASLQVPYGYTF. As DNA, the CDR3 is TGCAGTGCTAGAGGGGCCTCATTACAGGTCCCCTATGGCTACACCTTC.

This clonotype was found many times. The V and J genes are TRBV28 and TRBJ2-7; 9 bases align to TRBD2. J lost 0 bases, V lost 4 bases, and 13 bases had no gene match. The CDR3 has 18 residues. The germline V gene has CDR1 MDHEN and CDR2 SYDVKM. CDR3 protein: CASSYTPAGTSSSYEQYF. The CDR3 DNA reads TGTGCCAGCAGTTATACCCCGGCCGGGACTAGCAGCTCCTACGAGCAGTACTTC.